What follows describes a single TCR beta chain. Its antigen is unknown. A sample-barcoded 5' primer and a J-beta primer mix were used in a second PCR of about 6 to 12 cycles. Template switching added a 12-random-nucleotide identifier to every cDNA molecule. From the 5' RACE reads, TCRdb called clonotypes with MiXCR, one entry per CDR3 protein. Of 1.5 million to 2 million distinct CDR3 sequences listed, about two fifths were seen once; the top ten hold 23%. This sample was included in a study of blood T cells in healthy people across ages. Study context: Through template switching, about one barcoded beta molecule was captured per two T cells, as measured in model experiments.

V lost 2 bases to trimming and J lost 2 bases, with 9 bases between them. This CDR3 contains 14 residues. Germline CDR1 reads SGHRS; CDR2 reads YFSETQ. Study results and limitations: Bulk PBMC profiling left naive and antigen-experienced comparisons inconclusive.

Those donating, healthy Caucasian individuals from Russia, were aged roughly 6 to 90. Sequenced sample: blood. The V call is TRBV5-1, the J call TRBJ2-3; D gene uncertain. The receptor was isolated from a human donor in good health. This CDR3 is CASSLLDTTDTQYF. In nucleotides, the CDR3 is TGCGCCAGCAGCTTACTCGACACCACAGATACGCAGTATTTT.